This is a list of T cell receptor beta chains from one sample in a study of T-cell memory formation after mild COVID-19. MiXCR, run by TCRdb on the 5' RACE reads, gives a single entry per CDR3 protein. The table has just under 550,000 distinct CDR3 sequences, 20% seen once; the top ten hold around 13%. The sequenced sample consisted of PBMCs or a T cell subset sorted from them (not recorded which). The receptor source for this set is an adult woman who had mild COVID-19 (a few samples of this study predate the infection). Cell type and time point are not known. CDR3s include the opening cysteine and the closing phenylalanine or tryptophan. D genes are given only for firm matches. Expanded clones are given a class, and other clones once, few, many or no size at all.

CDR3 length: 13; V gene: TRBV12-3/TRBV12-4; J gene: TRBJ2-7; clone size: many; D gene: TRBD2; CDR3 protein: CASSLAGGSEQYF; CDR3 DNA: TGTGCCAGCAGTTTAGCGGGAGGGTCCGAGCAGTACTTC
CDR3 length: 10; V gene: TRBV7-9; J gene: TRBJ2-1; clone size: many; D gene: NA; CDR3 protein: CASSGQVQFF; CDR3 DNA: TGTGCCAGCAGTGGGCAGGTGCAGTTCTTC
CDR3 length: 17; V gene: TRBV6-5; J gene: TRBJ2-1; clone size: few; D gene: TRBD2; CDR3 protein: CASSGTSGGSSYNEQFF; CDR3 DNA: TGTGCCAGCAGTGGGACTAGCGGGGGGAGCTCCTACAATGAGCAGTTCTTC
CDR3 length: 16; V gene: TRBV11-2; J gene: TRBJ1-1; clone size: NA; D gene: NA; CDR3 protein: CASSLIRGRANTEAFF; CDR3 DNA: TGTGCCAGCAGCTTAATCCGGGGGAGGGCGAACACTGAAGCTTTCTTT
CDR3 length: 13; V gene: TRBV18; J gene: TRBJ1-3; clone size: NA; D gene: NA; CDR3 protein: CASSPGLGNTIYF; CDR3 DNA: TGTGCCAGCTCACCAGGGTTGGGAAACACCATATATTTT
CDR3 length: 16; V gene: TRBV5-1; J gene: TRBJ2-5; clone size: few; D gene: TRBD2; CDR3 protein: CASSLDGGGDQETQYF; CDR3 DNA: TGCGCCAGCAGCTTGGATGGCGGGGGGGATCAAGAGACCCAGTACTTC
CDR3 length: 14; V gene: TRBV6-2/TRBV6-3; J gene: TRBJ2-1; clone size: NA; D gene: NA; CDR3 protein: CASSYILLVDEQFF; CDR3 DNA: TGTGCCAGCAGTTACATACTTTTGGTCGATGAGCAGTTCTTC
CDR3 length: 14; V gene: TRBV20-1; J gene: TRBJ2-3; clone size: few; D gene: TRBD1; CDR3 protein: CSARGTGGTDTQYF; CDR3 DNA: TGCAGTGCTAGAGGGACAGGGGGCACAGATACGCAGTATTTT
CDR3 length: 16; V gene: TRBV2; J gene: TRBJ2-7; clone size: few; D gene: NA; CDR3 protein: CASNYYGVRGAYEQYF; CDR3 DNA: TGTGCCAGCAACTACTATGGAGTCCGGGGGGCATACGAGCAGTACTTC
CDR3 length: 15; V gene: TRBV14; J gene: TRBJ2-1; clone size: NA; D gene: TRBD2; CDR3 protein: CASSLFWTSGNEQFF; CDR3 DNA: TGTGCCAGCAGCCTATTCTGGACTAGCGGAAATGAGCAGTTCTTC
CDR3 length: 18; V gene: TRBV9; J gene: TRBJ1-4; clone size: few; D gene: TRBD1; CDR3 protein: CASSARTGSSATNEKLFF; CDR3 DNA: TGTGCCAGCAGCGCGAGGACAGGGAGTTCCGCAACTAATGAAAAACTGTTTTTT
CDR3 length: 14; V gene: TRBV15; J gene: TRBJ2-6; clone size: NA; D gene: NA; CDR3 protein: CATSEPSGANVLTF; CDR3 DNA: TGTGCCACCAGCGAGCCCTCTGGGGCCAACGTCCTGACTTTC
CDR3 length: 15; V gene: TRBV7-9; J gene: TRBJ2-5; clone size: NA; D gene: NA; CDR3 protein: CASSLVDVVGETQYF; CDR3 DNA: TGTGCCAGCAGCTTAGTGGATGTGGTGGGGGAGACCCAGTACTTC
CDR3 length: 17; V gene: TRBV12-3/TRBV12-4; J gene: TRBJ1-3; clone size: once; D gene: NA; CDR3 protein: CASRKGALGEIGNTIYF; CDR3 DNA: TGTGCCAGCAGGAAAGGGGCCCTAGGGGAAATTGGAAACACCATATATTTT
CDR3 length: 13; V gene: TRBV12-3/TRBV12-4; J gene: TRBJ2-7; clone size: many; D gene: NA; CDR3 protein: CASRLAGAGEQYF; CDR3 DNA: TGTGCCAGCCGCCTCGCGGGGGCAGGCGAGCAGTACTTC
CDR3 length: 14; V gene: TRBV12-3/TRBV12-4; J gene: TRBJ1-5; clone size: few; D gene: NA; CDR3 protein: CASKSGRGSQPQHF; CDR3 DNA: TGTGCCAGCAAATCAGGGAGGGGAAGTCAGCCCCAGCATTTT
CDR3 length: 14; V gene: TRBV5-1; J gene: TRBJ2-2; clone size: NA; D gene: NA; CDR3 protein: CASSLKGTNGELFF; CDR3 DNA: TGCGCCAGCAGCTTGAAGGGAACTAACGGGGAGCTGTTTTTT
CDR3 length: 14; V gene: TRBV7-9; J gene: TRBJ1-2; clone size: few; D gene: NA; CDR3 protein: CASSHWPGFYGYTF; CDR3 DNA: TGTGCCAGCAGCCACTGGCCAGGGTTCTATGGCTACACCTTC
CDR3 length: 15; V gene: TRBV5-4; J gene: TRBJ2-3; clone size: few; D gene: TRBD2; CDR3 protein: CASSSGGGRTDTQYF; CDR3 DNA: TGTGCCAGCAGCTCCGGGGGGGGGCGCACAGATACGCAGTATTTT
CDR3 length: 16; V gene: TRBV6-5; J gene: TRBJ2-5; clone size: few; D gene: TRBD2; CDR3 protein: CASSYSRGGAAGTQYF; CDR3 DNA: TGTGCCAGCAGTTACTCCCGGGGAGGGGCCGCGGGGACCCAGTACTTC
CDR3 length: 13; V gene: TRBV12-3/TRBV12-4; J gene: TRBJ2-5; clone size: NA; D gene: NA; CDR3 protein: CASSRGVAETQYF; CDR3 DNA: TGTGCCAGCAGCAGAGGGGTGGCAGAGACCCAGTACTTC
CDR3 length: 15; V gene: TRBV12-3/TRBV12-4; J gene: TRBJ2-3; clone size: NA; D gene: TRBD2; CDR3 protein: CASSLPSGTRDTQYF; CDR3 DNA: TGTGCCAGTAGTTTGCCGTCCGGGACTAGAGATACGCAGTATTTT
CDR3 length: 17; V gene: TRBV2; J gene: TRBJ2-3; clone size: NA; D gene: TRBD1; CDR3 protein: CASRDMDRMLFWDTQYF; CDR3 DNA: TGTGCCAGCAGGGACATGGACAGGATGCTCTTTTGGGATACGCAGTATTTT
CDR3 length: 17; V gene: TRBV5-5; J gene: TRBJ2-6; clone size: NA; D gene: TRBD2; CDR3 protein: CASKPRLAPAGANVLTF; CDR3 DNA: TGTGCCAGCAAACCCAGACTAGCCCCAGCTGGGGCCAACGTCCTGACTTTC
CDR3 length: 17; V gene: TRBV6-5; J gene: TRBJ2-6; clone size: NA; D gene: TRBD1; CDR3 protein: CASSRGQGLSGANVLTF; CDR3 DNA: TGTGCCAGCAGCCGAGGACAGGGGTTATCCGGGGCCAACGTCCTGACTTTC
CDR3 length: 15; V gene: TRBV5-1; J gene: TRBJ1-1; clone size: NA; D gene: NA; CDR3 protein: CASSLEVSSNTEAFF; CDR3 DNA: TGCGCCAGCAGCTTGGAGGTCTCTTCGAACACTGAAGCTTTCTTT
CDR3 length: 15; V gene: TRBV29-1; J gene: TRBJ1-2; clone size: many; D gene: TRBD1; CDR3 protein: CSVGFGQGGIYGYTF; CDR3 DNA: TGCAGCGTTGGATTCGGACAGGGGGGGATCTATGGCTACACCTTC
CDR3 length: 11; V gene: TRBV10-3; J gene: TRBJ1-4; clone size: NA; D gene: NA; CDR3 protein: CAISAGEKLFF; CDR3 DNA: TGTGCCATCAGTGCAGGCGAAAAACTGTTTTTT
CDR3 length: 17; V gene: TRBV4-1; J gene: TRBJ1-1; clone size: few; D gene: NA; CDR3 protein: CASSAEPPQGINTEAFF; CDR3 DNA: TGCGCCAGCAGCGCTGAGCCCCCCCAGGGAATTAACACTGAAGCTTTCTTT
CDR3 length: 14; V gene: TRBV20-1; J gene: TRBJ2-7; clone size: NA; D gene: TRBD1; CDR3 protein: CSAKRGQGFYEQYF; CDR3 DNA: TGCAGTGCTAAGAGGGGACAGGGTTTCTACGAGCAGTACTTC
CDR3 length: 14; V gene: TRBV6-1; J gene: TRBJ1-1; clone size: NA; D gene: NA; CDR3 protein: CASSVGIGGSEAFF; CDR3 DNA: TGTGCCAGCAGTGTAGGGATCGGGGGCTCTGAAGCTTTCTTT
CDR3 length: 15; V gene: TRBV7-9; J gene: TRBJ2-5; clone size: NA; D gene: TRBD2; CDR3 protein: CASSLRLAGQETQYF; CDR3 DNA: TGTGCCAGCAGCTTGAGACTAGCGGGGCAAGAGACCCAGTACTTC